Presented here are 9 T cell receptor beta chains from one specimen sequenced in a study of blood T cells in healthy people across ages. With a J-beta primer mix and a sample-barcoded 5' primer, a second PCR ran about 7 to 11 cycles. Each CDR3 protein is one row after TCRdb ran MiXCR on the 5' RACE reads. The sample consists of hundreds of thousands of distinct CDR3 sequences, 58% of them appearing once. Material for sequencing was blood. The receptor set was obtained from a man between 60 and 70 years old in good health.

This clonotype was counted many times. This chain connects TRBV5-6 to TRBJ2-7; TRBD1 matches 8 bases. V shed 1 base, J shed 4 bases, and the junction held 10 bases outside the gene matches. The CDR3 spans 16 residues. The germline V gene has CDR1 SGHDT and CDR2 YYEEEE. CDR3 amino acids: CASSLMATGGRYEQYF. CDR3 coding DNA: TGTGCCAGCAGCTTGATGGCCACAGGGGGGCGGTACGAGCAGTACTTC. The full variable domain, rest sourced from reference TRBV5-6 and TRBJ2-7, is DAGVTQSPTHLIKTRGQQVTLRCSPKSGHDTVSWYQQALGQGPQFIFQYYEEEERQRGNFPDRFSGHQFPNYSSELNVNALLLGDSALYLCASSLMATGGRYEQYFGPGTRLTVT.

The V gene is TRBV10-1, the J gene TRBJ2-1; D gene ambiguous. The CDR3 is made up of 14 amino acids. The ends were cut back, 3 bases at V and 5 bases at J, with 11 bases in the middle. Germline V CDR1 and CDR2: WNHNN, SYGVQD (reference sequence). The CDR3 region has the DNA TGCGCCAGCAGTGACCTCACAAACCACAATGAGCAGTTCTTC. This translates into CASSDLTNHNEQFF.

This clonotype was observed a handful of times. V and J are TRBV15 and TRBJ2-4; D not certain. The CDR3 spans 15 residues. Trimming pared 3 bases from V and 0 bases from J, leaving 9 bases between. CDR1 is LNHNV and CDR2 is YYDKDF in the germline V gene (reference sequence). The CDR3 here is CATSRSRLAKNIQYF. The CDR3 region has the DNA TGTGCCACCAGCAGGTCGAGACTAGCCAAAAACATTCAGTACTTC. The full variable domain, in which reference TRBV15 and TRBJ2-4 provide the parts outside the CDR3, is DAMVIQNPRYQVTQFGKPVTLSCSQTLNHNVMYWYQQKSSQAPKLLFHYYDKDFNNEADTPDNFQSRRPNTSFCFLDIRSPGLGDTAMYLCATSRSRLAKNIQYFGAGTRLSVL.

The genes are TRBV6-6 and TRBJ1-3; tentatively, D is TRBD1 (5 bases). The V and J ends lost 6 bases and 1 base respectively, with 10 bases between them. The CDR3 length is 14 residues. Germline V gene data show CDR1 as MNHNY and CDR2 as SVGAGI (reference sequence). CDR3 loop: CASRRGESGNTIYF. CDR3 coding DNA: TGTGCCAGCAGGAGAGGGGAGTCTGGAAACACCATATATTTT.

The V gene is TRBV15, the J gene TRBJ1-5; D not resolved. The CDR3 contains 12 residues. Trimming left V 0 bases short and J 5 bases short, with 2 bases between. Per germline, CDR1 LNHNV and CDR2 YYDKDF (reference sequence). The CDR3 reads CATSRDYQPQHF. The CDR3, as DNA: TGTGCCACCAGCAGAGACTATCAGCCCCAGCATTTT.

V usage is TRBV20-1 and J usage is TRBJ2-5; TRBD2 is a possible D gene (5 bases). CDR3 length: 16 amino acids. Germline loops: CDR1 DFQATT, CDR2 SNEGSKA (reference sequence). V was cut by 1 base and J by 1 base, with 16 bases left in between. In nucleotides, the CDR3 is TGCAGTGCTAGAGCCAGACGGGGTACGATCCAAGAGACCCAGTACTTC. Translating it yields CSARARRGTIQETQYF.

This clonotype was picked up a small number of times. The V call is TRBV10-3, the J call TRBJ2-5; 7 nucleotides agree with TRBD2. The germline V gene has CDR1 ENHRY and CDR2 SYGVKD. This CDR3 contains 14 residues. After removal of 7 bases from V and 2 bases from J, the junction contained 7 bases not matched to a gene. In DNA form, the CDR3 reads TGTGCCATCAAAGCGGGACCAATGCAAGAGACCCAGTACTTC. It translates to CAIKAGPMQETQYF.

This chain links TRBV27 with TRBJ2-3, with a possible D match to TRBD1 (6 bases). Germline CDR1 reads MNHEY; CDR2 reads SMNVEV (reference sequence). This CDR3 contains 14 residues. The V gene lost 8 bases and the J gene lost 2 bases, with 14 bases spanning the gap. The CDR3 protein is CASRAGAYTDTQYF. CDR3 in DNA: TGTGCCAGCCGGGCAGGGGCTTACACAGATACGCAGTATTTT.

This chain connects TRBV14 to TRBJ1-6; D unresolved. Germline loops: CDR1 SGHDN, CDR2 FVKESK. The CDR3 extends over 14 amino acids. V dropped 1 base and J dropped 7 bases, with 8 bases sitting between them. CDR3 in amino acids: CASSQGVPNSPLHF. DNA of the CDR3: TGTGCCAGCAGCCAAGGGGTCCCGAATTCACCCCTCCACTTT.